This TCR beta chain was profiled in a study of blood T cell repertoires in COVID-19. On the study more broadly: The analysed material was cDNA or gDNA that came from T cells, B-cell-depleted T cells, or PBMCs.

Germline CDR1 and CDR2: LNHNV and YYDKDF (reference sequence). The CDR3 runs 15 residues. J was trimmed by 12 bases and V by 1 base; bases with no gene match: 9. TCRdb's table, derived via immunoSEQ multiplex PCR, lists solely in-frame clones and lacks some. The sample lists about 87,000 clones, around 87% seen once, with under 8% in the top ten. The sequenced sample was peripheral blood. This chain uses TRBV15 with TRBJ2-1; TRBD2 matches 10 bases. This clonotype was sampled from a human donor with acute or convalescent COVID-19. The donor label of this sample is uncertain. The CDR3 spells CATSRGRLAGAWQFF. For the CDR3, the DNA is TGTGCCACCAGCAGAGGCCGCCTAGCGGGGGCCTGGCAGTTCTTC.